This T cell receptor beta chain derives from a study of response to subunit inactivated influenza vaccine. Trimming took 4 bases from V and 3 from J; bases not matched to a gene: 3. The CDR3 is made up of 15 amino acids. Germline values: CDR1 SGHVS, CDR2 FNYEAQ. One entry per CDR3 protein results from TCRdb running MiXCR on the RT-PCR reads. The data show roughly 500,000 distinct CDR3 sequences, under 30% seen once. Points from the study as a whole: It was suggested by the authors that few new T cells are recruited by each seasonal influenza vaccination.

This clonotype has just a few counts. Its antigen is unidentified. These records were also assigned to another study, of T cells expressing NK-cell markers. That work adds: UMIs accompanied the 5'RACE template switching by which TCR beta cDNA was made.

The source of this sequence is a man between 45 and 60 years old who received an inactivated influenza vaccine. The chain couples TRBV7-6 to TRBJ2-2; TRBD1 aligns across 9 bases. Sequenced material: CD4+ T cells sorted from PBMCs, taken approximately 13 days after vaccination. CDR3 nucleotide sequence: TGTGCCAGCAGCTCCACAGGGGGCTACACCGGGGAGCTGTTTTTT. This translates into CASSSTGGYTGELFF.